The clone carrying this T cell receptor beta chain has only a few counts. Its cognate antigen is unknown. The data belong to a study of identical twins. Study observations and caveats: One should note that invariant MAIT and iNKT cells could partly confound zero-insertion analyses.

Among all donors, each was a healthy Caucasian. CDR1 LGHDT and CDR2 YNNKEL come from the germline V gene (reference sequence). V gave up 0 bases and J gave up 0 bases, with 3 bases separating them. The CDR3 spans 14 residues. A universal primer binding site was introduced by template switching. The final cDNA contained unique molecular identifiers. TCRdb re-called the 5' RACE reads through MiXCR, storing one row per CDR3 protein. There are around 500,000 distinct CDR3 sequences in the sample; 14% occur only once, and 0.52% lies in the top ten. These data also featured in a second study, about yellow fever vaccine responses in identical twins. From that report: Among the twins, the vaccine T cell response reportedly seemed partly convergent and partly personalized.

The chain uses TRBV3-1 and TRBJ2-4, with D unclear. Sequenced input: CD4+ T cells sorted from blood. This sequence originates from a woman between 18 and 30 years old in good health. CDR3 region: CASSQDLAKNIQYF. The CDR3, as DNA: TGTGCCAGCAGCCAAGATCTAGCCAAAAACATTCAGTACTTC.